This T cell receptor beta chain was profiled in a study of T cells in women clearing cervical HPV infection. Looking at the study overall: For cases, blood was sampled a median approximately 150 days after lesion detection, interquartile range roughly 80 to 200 days. With HLA typing for only a few women, HLA confounding remains possible. Study outcomes and limitations: Controls had more TRBV6-7 (approximately 0.15%) than cases (approximately 0.11%).

CDR1 and CDR2 from the germline V gene are SEHNR and FQNEAQ (reference sequence). V dropped 3 bases and J dropped 4; count of bases not matched to a gene: 3. The CDR3 is 15 residues long. Note on this clone: Its matching antigen is unknown. The read ends 3 residues shy of where the CDR3 ends; the end is completed using the germline J gene.

Sequenced by immunoSEQ multiplex PCR; TCRdb stores in-frame clones only, minus some. The sample table sets out about 35,000 clones. This sequence originates from a woman aged 18-70 years with a cervical HPV16 infection that either progressed to CIN3+ or cleared (not recorded which). The chain couples TRBV7-9 to TRBJ2-2, with TRBD1 identical over 9 bases. The sequenced sample consisted of blood buffy coat. The part of the CDR3 DNA that was read is TGTGCCAGCAGCTTGGGACAGGGCGTCACCGGGGAG. Translation: CASSLGQGVTGE. The whole CDR3 reads CASSLGQGVTGELFF. Together with reference TRBV7-9 and TRBJ2-2, the CDR3 gives the full variable domain: DTGVSQNPRHKITKRGQNVTFRCDPISEHNRLYWYRQTLGQGPEFLTYFQNEAQLEKSRLLSDRFSAERPKGSFSTLEIQRTEQGDSAMYLCASSLGQGVTGELFFGEGSRLTVL.